A selection of T cell receptor beta chains follows, all from one sample in a study of blood T cell repertoires in COVID-19. Profiled with immunoSEQ multiplex PCR; TCRdb holds only in-frame clones, not every one. The table has about 260,000 clones, approximately 90% seen once. Sequencing was carried out using PBMCs or T cells enriched from blood (not recorded which). Every receptor here comes from a man aged 50-59 years who had been exposed to COVID-19. Both conserved end residues are part of each CDR3. D genes are given only for firm matches. Size is stated for part of the rows, as once, few or many counts, or as a class when the clone is expanded.

d_call,v_call,j_call,clone_size,cdr3_nt,cdr3_aa
NA,TRBV19,TRBJ1-3,NA,TGTGCCAGTAGTATCGCGCGAGGAGAGACCACCTCTGGAAACACCATATATTTT,CASSIARGETTSGNTIYF
NA,TRBV6-1,TRBJ1-6,NA,TGTGCCAGCAGTGAAATAGGAGCGGGGAGCAATTCACCCCTCCACTTT,CASSEIGAGSNSPLHF
NA,TRBV19,TRBJ2-3,NA,TGTGCCAGTAGTATACAGACAGTCGGCACAGATACGCAGTATTTT,CASSIQTVGTDTQYF
TRBD2,TRBV5-1,TRBJ2-1,NA,TGCGCCAGCAGCTTGGGGCAACTAGCGTACTACAATGAGCAGTTCTTC,CASSLGQLAYYNEQFF
TRBD1,TRBV5-1,TRBJ1-1,NA,TGCGCCAGCAGCTTAGTCGGACAGGGAAACACTGAAGCTTTCTTT,CASSLVGQGNTEAFF
NA,TRBV28,TRBJ1-4,NA,TGTGCCAGCAGCGGGATTAGTGAAAAACTGTTTTTT,CASSGISEKLFF
TRBD1,TRBV30,TRBJ2-3,NA,TGTGCCTGGAGTGTTGGGACAGGGGGCATGAATACGCAGTATTTT,CAWSVGTGGMNTQYF
NA,TRBV19,TRBJ1-1,NA,TGTGCCAGTAGTATAGACGGTGAGAACACTGAAGCTTTCTTT,CASSIDGENTEAFF
NA,TRBV7-4,TRBJ2-7,NA,TGTGCCAGCAGCTTGGAGGGATTGTACGAGCAGTACTTC,CASSLEGLYEQYF
NA,TRBV19,TRBJ1-1,NA,TGTGCCAGTAGTATCAACAGGGCTACTGAAGCTTTCTTT,CASSINRATEAFF
NA,TRBV18,TRBJ2-2,once,TGTGCCAGCTCACCCGACAGGAACACCGGGGAGCTGTTTTTT,CASSPDRNTGELFF
TRBD1,TRBV27,TRBJ1-1,NA,TGTGCCAGCCTACAGACAGGGTGGGACACTGAAGCTTTCTTT,CASLQTGWDTEAFF
NA,TRBV10-3,TRBJ1-2,few,TGTGCCTCCGCCCCCGACAGGAACTATGGCTACACCTTC,CASAPDRNYGYTF
NA,TRBV24-1,TRBJ1-5,NA,TGTGCCACCAGTGAAACAGGGTTGGATCAGCCCCAGCATTTT,CATSETGLDQPQHF
TRBD1,TRBV5-1,TRBJ1-6,once,TGCGCCAGCAGCCACGGGGACAGGGAAAATTCACCCCTCCACTTT,CASSHGDRENSPLHF
TRBD2,TRBV7-2,TRBJ2-3,NA,TGTGCCAGCAGCTCGTGGGGGCGGGGGGGCACAGATACGCAGTATTTT,CASSSWGRGGTDTQYF
NA,TRBV7-2,TRBJ1-6,NA,TGTGCCAGCAGCTTAGAGAGCTCCTATAATTCACCCCTCCACTTT,CASSLESSYNSPLHF
NA,TRBV15,TRBJ2-2,NA,TGTGCCACCAGCATTCGGGAAAGCACCGGGGAGCTGTTTTTT,CATSIRESTGELFF
TRBD2,TRBV11-2,TRBJ2-1,NA,TGTGCCAGCAGCTTAACTAGCGGAGGTGGAGAGCAGTTCTTC,CASSLTSGGGEQFF
NA,TRBV5-8,TRBJ1-4,NA,TGTGCCAGCAGCTTGGCTCTGACATCTACAACTAATGAAAAACTGTTTTTT,CASSLALTSTTNEKLFF
NA,TRBV7-2,TRBJ1-5,NA,TGTGCCAGCAGCTTACGATCTACCGGGGATCAGCCCCAGCATTTT,CASSLRSTGDQPQHF
TRBD1,TRBV30,TRBJ1-6,NA,TGTGCCTGGAGTGGGAGGGACAGGGGGTATTCACCCCTCCACTTT,CAWSGRDRGYSPLHF
NA,TRBV2,TRBJ1-1,once,TGTGCCAGCATCGAACAGGTGTCCACTGAAGCTTTCTTT,CASIEQVSTEAFF
TRBD1,TRBV7-8,TRBJ1-4,once,TGTGCCAGCAGCCGGGGACAGGCCCTCGGGCATGAAAAACTGTTTTTT,CASSRGQALGHEKLFF
TRBD2,TRBV7-9,TRBJ2-3,once,TGTGCCAGCAGCCCCGGGACTAGCGGGGGGCTTGGGGATACGCAGTATTTT,CASSPGTSGGLGDTQYF
NA,TRBV5-6,TRBJ1-1,few,TGTGCCAGCAGCTTGGGTGACAGTCCCATTGAAGCTTTCTTT,CASSLGDSPIEAFF